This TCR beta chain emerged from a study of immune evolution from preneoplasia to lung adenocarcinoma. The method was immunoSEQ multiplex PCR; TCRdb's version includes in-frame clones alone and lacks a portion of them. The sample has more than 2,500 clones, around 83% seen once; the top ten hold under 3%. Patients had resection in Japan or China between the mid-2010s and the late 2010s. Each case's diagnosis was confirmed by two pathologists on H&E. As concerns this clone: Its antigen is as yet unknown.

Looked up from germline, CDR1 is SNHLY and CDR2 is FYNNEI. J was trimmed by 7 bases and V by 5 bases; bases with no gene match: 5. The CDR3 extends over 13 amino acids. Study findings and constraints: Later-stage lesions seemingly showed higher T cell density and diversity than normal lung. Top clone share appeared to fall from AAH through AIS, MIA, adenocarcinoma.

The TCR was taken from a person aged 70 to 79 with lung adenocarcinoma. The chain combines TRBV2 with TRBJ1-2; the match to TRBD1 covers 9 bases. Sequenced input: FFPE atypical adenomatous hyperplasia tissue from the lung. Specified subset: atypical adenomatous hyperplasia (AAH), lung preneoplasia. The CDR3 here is CASSPDRGGGYTF. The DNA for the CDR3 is TGTGCCAGCAGTCCGGACAGGGGAGGTGGCTACACCTTC.